Sequencing of this T cell receptor beta chain was carried out in a study of cytomegalovirus exposure and HLA in healthy donors. As for the study in general: Clustering assigned 81% of the approximately 390 genotyped donors to the Caucasian-associated ancestry cluster.

The CDR3 runs 16 residues. V was trimmed by 0 bases and J by 1 base, leaving 10 bases between them. Germline-derived CDR1 and CDR2 are MGHRA and YSYEKL. It was with 60 Vbeta and 13 Jbeta primers that the PCR ran. Sequencing was performed with immunoSEQ multiplex PCR; in TCRdb, only in-frame clones are kept and a portion is missing. The data contain more than 95,000 clones, approximately 74% of them singletons. The chain employs TRBV4-1 and TRBJ2-1, with D perhaps TRBD2 (6 bases). The source is a man aged 35 to 55 in good health and CMV-seropositive. Sequenced input: PBMCs. The CDR3 coding sequence is TGCGCCAGCAGCCAAGATGTGGGGAGGTCCTACAATGAGCAGTTCTTC. Translation gives CASSQDVGRSYNEQFF.